This TCR beta chain comes out of a study of T cells in Graves' hyperthyroidism and ophthalmopathy. In making diagnoses, clinical symptoms, serum thyroxine and TRAb, thyroid ultrasound and orbital computed tomography were all used. The TCR beta CDR3 regions underwent amplification using RNA transcripts as the source. A set of HTBI primers served as the primers for a first-round RT-PCR of the TCR CDR3. TCRdb fed the multiplex PCR reads into MiXCR, producing one record per CDR3 protein. There are hundreds of thousands of distinct CDR3 sequences in the sample; approximately 15% occur only once, and approximately 20% lies in the top ten. This clonotype was seen repeatedly, ten times or more. Antigen specificity is unknown. Whole-study results and caveats: Ophthalmopathy, which appeared later, was predicted by the model a median about 5.9 months before onset. A 13 V-J model separated ophthalmopathy from stable hyperthyroidism. The blood repertoire included most of the expanded thyroid clonotypes above 0.001.

Unmatched junction bases numbered 13, after V lost 10 bases and J lost 4 bases. There are 17 residues in the CDR3. The chain couples TRBV12-3 or TRBV12-4 to TRBJ2-2; 12 nucleotides line up with TRBD2. The clonotype was recovered from a woman under 30 with Graves' hyperthyroidism. Input material: blood. The CDR3 bases are TGTGCCACCATCCTCTCTAGCGGGGGGGCAGGCACCGGGGAGCTGTTTTTT. Its translation is CATILSSGGAGTGELFF.